The next 26 T cell receptor beta chains were all read from a single sample in a study of shared clonotypes between healthy human individuals. This table comes from immunoSEQ multiplex PCR, and its TCRdb copy is limited to in-frame clones, with some not included. The data contain approximately 2,300,000 clones, about 90% of them singletons. Material for sequencing was naive CD4+ T cells from PBMCs. Subset of the sample: CD45RA+ positively selected. These receptors came from a man between 18 and 35 years old in good health. Some clones in this sample may be carry-over from other donors' samples.

The chain has TRBV7-8 and TRBJ2-4; D may be TRBD2 (5 bases). Per germline, CDR1 SGHVS and CDR2 FQNEAQ. The CDR3 totals 14 residues. V was clipped by 5 bases and J by 0 bases, with 8 bases between them. This CDR3 is CASSLTRAKNIQYF. DNA for the CDR3: TGTGCCAGCAGCCTAACTAGAGCCAAAAACATTCAGTACTTC.

This clone was seen only once. The rearrangement links TRBV30 to TRBJ2-3, with D unclear. CDR1 is GTSNPN and CDR2 is SVGIG in the germline V gene (reference sequence). V lost 1 base and J lost 0, with 14 bases in between. This CDR3 contains 16 residues. The CDR3 loop is CAWSGYGTKSTDTQYF. In DNA form, the CDR3 reads TGTGCCTGGAGTGGTTACGGCACAAAGAGCACAGATACGCAGTATTTT. Combining the CDR3 with reference TRBV30 and TRBJ2-3 gives the whole variable domain SQTIHQWPATLVQPVGSPLSLECTVEGTSNPNLYWYRQAAGRGLQLLFYSVGIGQISSEVPQNLSASRPQDRQFILSSKKLLLSDSGFYLCAWSGYGTKSTDTQYFGPGTRLTVL.

J is TRBJ2-1 and V is TRBV15, with D tentatively TRBD1 or TRBD2 (7 bases each). The CDR3 runs 15 residues. Germline V lookup: CDR1 LNHNV, CDR2 YYDKDF (reference sequence). V gave up 0 bases and J gave up 12 bases, with 18 bases separating them. The CDR3 nucleotides are TGTGCCACCAGCAGAGATCTAGGCGCGGGGGACAGGCAGTTCTTC. It translates to CATSRDLGAGDRQFF. The full variable domain, completed using reference TRBV15 and TRBJ2-1, is DAMVIQNPRYQVTQFGKPVTLSCSQTLNHNVMYWYQQKSSQAPKLLFHYYDKDFNNEADTPDNFQSRRPNTSFCFLDIRSPGLGDTAMYLCATSRDLGAGDRQFFGPGTRLTVL.

The chain employs TRBV4-1 and TRBJ1-1; the match to TRBD1 covers 10 bases. CDR1 MGHRA and CDR2 YSYEKL come from the germline V gene. The V gene end was trimmed by 1 base and the J gene end by 4 bases; junction bases not matched to a gene: 3. This CDR3 comprises 15 residues. This CDR3 reads CASSQARDRGTEAFF. CDR3 nucleotide sequence: TGCGCCAGCAGCCAAGCCCGGGACAGGGGCACTGAAGCTTTCTTT.

The CDR3 loop reads CASSLALNTEAFF. CDR3 DNA sequence: TGTGCCAGCAGTTTAGCACTGAACACTGAAGCTTTCTTT. The J gene is TRBJ1-1, the V gene TRBV27; D remains ambiguous. CDR3 length: 13 residues. The V gene lost 2 bases and the J gene lost 0 bases, with 4 bases spanning the gap. Germline CDR1 reads MNHEY; CDR2 reads SMNVEV (reference sequence).

This clone was seen only once. The chain links TRBV5-1 to TRBJ2-6; TRBD2 matches 10 bases. Germline V gives CDR1 SGHRS, CDR2 YFSETQ. CDR3 length equals 18 residues. V lost 5 bases to trimming and J lost 2 bases; unmatched junction nucleotides: 10. For the CDR3, the DNA is TGCGCCAGCAGTGGCCTAGCGGGAGAGGGCCCTGGGGCCAACGTCCTGACTTTC. Translated: CASSGLAGEGPGANVLTF.

There are a few counts of this clone. The chain recombines TRBV2 with TRBJ1-1; D is unresolved. V was cut by 4 bases and J by 1 base, with 10 bases left in between. The CDR3 runs to 14 residues. CDR1 SNHLY and CDR2 FYNNEI come from the germline V gene. CDR3 in DNA: TGTGCCAGCAGTGGAGTTTTCGCGAACACTGAAGCTTTCTTT. This sequence encodes CASSGVFANTEAFF.

About this clone itself: The same CDR3 can be traced to other DNA sequences in this sample. V is TRBV6-1 and J is TRBJ1-1; 7 nucleotides line up with TRBD1. The CDR3 has 14 residues. V lost 4 bases and J lost 0; bases outside the gene matches: 2. Germline CDR1 is MNHNS and CDR2 is SASEGT. The CDR3 region is CASSGQGLNTEAFF. The DNA for the CDR3 is TGTGCCAGCAGTGGACAGGGTTTGAACACTGAAGCTTTCTTT.

As regards this clone: The same CDR3 is also encoded by other DNA sequences in this sample. The chain couples TRBV7-9 to TRBJ1-3; D remains unclear. CDR1 is SEHNR, CDR2 FQNEAQ, per germline (reference sequence). V lost 2 bases, J lost 4 bases, and 3 bases lay in between. The CDR3 has 12 amino acids. The CDR3 loop is CASSLRGNTIYF. Here the CDR3 DNA reads TGTGCCAGCAGCTTACGAGGAAACACCATATATTTT.

The V and J genes are TRBV19 and TRBJ2-2; 8 bases match TRBD2. Germline CDR1 and CDR2: LNHDA and SQIVND (reference sequence). This CDR3 contains 14 residues. Trimming removed 6 bases from V and 6 bases from J; junction bases left unmatched: 6. The CDR3 nucleotides read TGTGCCAGTAGATTCGGGGGGGCCGCCGGGGAGCTGTTTTTT. Its translation: CASRFGGAAGELFF.

CDR3 nucleotides: TGTGCCAGCAGGGACAGGGGCCTAACAGATACGCAGTATTTT. Encoded protein: CASRDRGLTDTQYF. The chain couples TRBV28 to TRBJ2-3, with 9 bases lining up with TRBD1. The CDR3 sequence is 14 residues long. Germline CDR1 MDHEN, CDR2 SYDVKM. The V and J ends lost 6 bases and 3 bases, in that order; junction bases with no gene match: 4.

The chain carries TRBV30 and TRBJ2-5; 10 positions agree with TRBD2. V shed 2 bases and J 4 bases; nucleotides not matched to a gene: 7. The CDR3 sequence is 15 residues long. Germline V gene data show CDR1 as GTSNPN and CDR2 as SVGIG (reference sequence). In nucleotides, the CDR3 is TGTGCCTGGAGTACGGGACTAGCGCGAACAGAGACCCAGTACTTC. This encodes CAWSTGLARTETQYF.

V is TRBV30 and J is TRBJ2-1; D possibly uses TRBD1 or TRBD2 (6 bases each). Per the germline V gene, CDR1 is GTSNPN and CDR2 is SVGIG (reference sequence). V gave up 3 bases and J gave up 5 bases, with 17 bases separating them. This CDR3 is 15 amino acids long. The chain's CDR3 is CAWRRPGGPNNEQFF. CDR3 bases: TGTGCCTGGAGGCGTCCCGGGGGCCCCAACAATGAGCAGTTCTTC. The complete variable domain, with remaining parts taken from reference TRBV30 and TRBJ2-1, reads SQTIHQWPATLVQPVGSPLSLECTVEGTSNPNLYWYRQAAGRGLQLLFYSVGIGQISSEVPQNLSASRPQDRQFILSSKKLLLSDSGFYLCAWRRPGGPNNEQFFGPGTRLTVL.

The V call is TRBV19, the J call TRBJ2-3; 9 bases are a match to TRBD2. V was pared by 4 bases and J by 2 bases, with 13 bases of the junction left unmatched. Germline CDR1 LNHDA, CDR2 SQIVND (reference sequence). CDR3 size: 18 residues. CDR3 sequence reads: CASSTPRISGSTTDTQYF. Written as DNA, the CDR3 is TGTGCCAGTAGTACTCCCCGAATTAGCGGGAGCACCACAGATACGCAGTATTTT. Full variable domain (missing parts from reference TRBV19 and TRBJ2-3): DGGITQSPKYLFRKEGQNVTLSCEQNLNHDAMYWYRQDPGQGLRLIYYSQIVNDFQKGDIAEGYSVSREKKESFPLTVTSAQKNPTAFYLCASSTPRISGSTTDTQYFGPGTRLTVL.

This chain links TRBV2 with TRBJ2-7; 10 bases fit TRBD2. The CDR3 spans 13 residues. With 4 bases clipped from V and 7 bases from J, the junction kept 4 bases outside the gene matches. Germline V lookup: CDR1 SNHLY, CDR2 FYNNEI. CDR3 in amino acids: CASSVLAGREQYF. CDR3 nucleotides: TGTGCCAGCAGTGTACTAGCGGGGAGGGAGCAGTACTTC.

Only one count was recorded for this clone. The chain employs TRBV7-9 and TRBJ1-2; D is ambiguous. Germline V gives CDR1 SEHNR, CDR2 FQNEAQ (reference sequence). Trimming pared 0 bases from V and 0 bases from J, leaving 11 bases between. The CDR3 consists of 16 residues. The CDR3 sequence: CASSLAGSKANYGYTF. CDR3 DNA sequence: TGTGCCAGCAGCTTAGCGGGGAGCAAAGCTAACTATGGCTACACCTTC.

A remark on this clone: Other nucleotide sequences in the sample specify the same CDR3. J is TRBJ1-2 and V is TRBV18; 8 nucleotides agree with TRBD1. The CDR3 consists of 15 residues. J was trimmed by 2 bases and V by 3 bases; bases with no gene match: 5. Per germline, CDR1 KGHSH and CDR2 LQKENI. Written as DNA, the CDR3 is TGTGCCAGCTCACCTGACAGGGGCCGAAACTATGGCTACACCTTC. Its translation is CASSPDRGRNYGYTF. Looking up the rest from reference TRBV18 and TRBJ1-2 gives the full variable domain: NAGVMQNPRHLVRRRGQEARLRCSPMKGHSHVYWYRQLPEEGLKFMVYLQKENIIDESGMPKERFSAEFPKEGPSILRIQQVVRGDSAAYFCASSPDRGRNYGYTFGSGTRLTVV.

The CDR3 spells CASSRLAGSYEQYF. CDR3 nucleotide sequence: TGTGCCAGCAGCCGACTAGCGGGGTCCTACGAGCAGTACTTC. The chain combines TRBV7-2 with TRBJ2-7; the match to TRBD2 covers 11 bases. This CDR3 spans 14 amino acids. V shed 5 bases and J 1 base; nucleotides not matched to a gene: 1. Germline V gene sequence: CDR1 SGHTA, CDR2 FQGNSA.

V is TRBV25-1 and J is TRBJ2-5; 11 nucleotides match TRBD1. Trimming cost V 4 bases and J 5 bases; bases outside gene matches: 6. CDR3 size: 15 residues. Per the germline V gene, CDR1 is MGHDK and CDR2 is SYGVNS. The CDR3 DNA sequence: TGTGCCAGCAGTGCTTGGACAGGGGGCGAGGAGACCCAGTACTTC. This gives the protein CASSAWTGGEETQYF.

The chain is built from TRBV5-6 and TRBJ2-2; 13 bases map to TRBD2. The germline V gene encodes CDR1 SGHDT and CDR2 YYEEEE. Trimming took 4 bases from V and 6 from J; bases not matched to a gene: 3. The CDR3 runs 15 residues. CDR3 nucleotide sequence: TGTGCCAGCAGCCTCGGACTAGCGGGAGCCGGGGAGCTGTTTTTT. It translates to CASSLGLAGAGELFF.

J is TRBJ2-2 and V is TRBV6-1; 12 bases are a match to TRBD2. This CDR3 contains 15 residues. The germline V gene has CDR1 MNHNS and CDR2 SASEGT. V lost 4 bases to trimming and J lost 3 bases; unmatched junction nucleotides: 0. CDR3 sequence: CASSGTSGDTGELFF. The CDR3 DNA reads TGTGCCAGCAGTGGGACTAGCGGGGACACCGGGGAGCTGTTTTTT.

The chain has TRBV19 and TRBJ1-1; 7 nucleotides match TRBD1. The CDR3 totals 15 residues. CDR1 is LNHDA, CDR2 SQIVND, per germline (reference sequence). After removal of 4 bases from V and 0 bases from J, the junction contained 5 bases not matched to a gene. The CDR3 DNA is TGTGCCAGTAGTAGCTGGACAGGACTGAACACTGAAGCTTTCTTT. It yields the protein CASSSWTGLNTEAFF.

The chain joins TRBV2 to TRBJ2-2; TRBD2 might be the D (6 bases). Germline lookup yields CDR1 SNHLY and CDR2 FYNNEI. The V gene lost 6 bases and the J gene lost 5 bases, with 19 bases spanning the gap. The CDR3 runs to 16 residues. CDR3 sequence: CASSRNHGTLTGELFF. As DNA, the CDR3 is TGTGCCAGCAGCAGAAACCACGGGACTCTAACCGGGGAGCTGTTTTTT. Full variable domain (remainder filled in from reference TRBV2 and TRBJ2-2): EPEVTQTPSHQVTQMGQEVILRCVPISNHLYFYWYRQILGQKVEFLVSFYNNEISEKSEIFDDQFSVERPDGSNFTLKIRSTKLEDSAMYFCASSRNHGTLTGELFFGEGSRLTVL.

The CDR3 loop reads CASSLLVPSSGNTIYF. CDR3 nucleotides: TGTGCCAGCAGCTTACTCGTCCCGAGCTCTGGAAACACCATATATTTT. This chain joins TRBV11-2 and TRBJ1-3, with unresolved D. Per germline, CDR1 SGHAT and CDR2 FQNNGV. The CDR3 runs 16 residues. V lost 2 bases and J lost 0, with 11 bases in between.

The chain couples TRBV6-5 to TRBJ2-1, with 11 bases lining up with TRBD1. From germline, CDR1 is MNHEY and CDR2 SVGAGI. The J segment lost 8 bases and the V segment lost 8 bases, leaving 8 bases of the junction unmatched. This CDR3 has 14 residues. In nucleotides, the CDR3 is TGTGCCAGCCGCGGGACAGGGGGTCTTTATGAGCAGTTCTTC. It codes for CASRGTGGLYEQFF.

The chain combines TRBV7-3 with TRBJ2-7, with 9 nucleotides matching TRBD2. Germline V gene data show CDR1 as SGHTA and CDR2 as FQGTGA. The CDR3 is 17 amino acids. Trimming at V came to 2 bases and at J to 4 bases, leaving 12 bases not matched to a gene. The CDR3 nucleotides read TGTGCCAGCAGCTTAGGGTTCGTGAGCGGGAGGTCTTACGAGCAGTACTTC. It yields the protein CASSLGFVSGRSYEQYF.